Below, one TCR beta chain is given with its context. CDR1 is LGHDT and CDR2 is YNNKEL in the germline V gene (reference sequence). This CDR3 has 18 residues. V lost 0 bases, J lost 3 bases, and 4 bases stayed unmatched. Original analysis: Cell counts per sample came from amplifying reference gene primers. Using immunoSEQ multiplex PCR, the repertoire was profiled, and TCRdb retains in-frame clones only, with some absent. The V and J calls and clone size are taken from that table; D and trimming were inferred from the DNA. Of fewer than 85,000 clones listed, over 70% are singletons. This record comes from a study of blood T cell repertoires in COVID-19. For the study at large: The United States, Italy and Spain provided the acute and convalescent COVID-19 samples. The cDNA or gDNA used as material had been derived from T cells, B-cell-depleted T cells, or PBMCs.

The rearrangement uses TRBV3-1 (or the pseudogene TRBV3-2) and TRBJ2-3; 15 bases map to TRBD2. The TCR originated in a man aged 50 to 59 with active COVID-19. The material sequenced was peripheral blood. The CDR3 DNA reads as TGTGCCAGCAGCCAAGATCGGACTAGCGGGGGGGCAACAGATACGCAGTATTTT. It yields the protein CASSQDRTSGGATDTQYF.